Below, 14 T cell receptor beta chains from the same sample are listed, as sequenced in a study of blood T cell repertoires in COVID-19. TCRdb's copy holds only in-frame clones and misses some; the assay was immunoSEQ multiplex PCR. The sample includes about 230,000 clones, approximately 84% seen only once; the top ten take 0.85% to 1%. The sequencing input was peripheral blood. The receptor set was obtained from a man aged 35 to 55 with acute or convalescent COVID-19.

J is TRBJ1-5 and V is TRBV5-8, with D possibly TRBD1 on 6 matching bases. Germline loops: CDR1 SGHTS, CDR2 YDEGEE. V was cut by 4 bases and J by 1 base, with 18 bases left in between. This CDR3 has 17 amino acids. CDR3 in amino acids: CASSRTGGAGSNQPQHF. The DNA of the CDR3 is TGTGCCAGCAGCCGCACGGGGGGGGCGGGAAGCAATCAGCCCCAGCATTTT.

The chain carries TRBV19 and TRBJ1-6; D is uncertain. CDR3 size: 12 residues. Trimming cost V 5 bases and J 10 bases, with 9 bases left between them. CDR1 is LNHDA, CDR2 SQIVND, per germline (reference sequence). The CDR3 sequence: CASSPSRSPLHF. CDR3 nucleotide sequence: TGTGCCAGTAGTCCCTCCAGATCACCCCTCCACTTT.

The J gene is TRBJ1-2, the V gene TRBV6-5; 9 bases agree with TRBD1. The CDR3 loop spans 15 amino acids. After removal of 6 bases from V and 1 base from J, the junction contained 6 bases not matched to a gene. Per the germline V gene, CDR1 is MNHEY and CDR2 is SVGAGI. CDR3 region: CASSVQGQGNYGYTF. The CDR3 DNA is TGTGCCAGCAGCGTCCAGGGACAGGGTAACTATGGCTACACCTTC.

The chain employs TRBV7-8 and TRBJ1-6; D is perhaps TRBD1 (6 bases). The V gene lost 10 bases and the J gene lost 4 bases, with 20 bases spanning the gap. Per the germline V gene, CDR1 is SGHVS and CDR2 is FQNEAQ. This CDR3 spans 16 amino acids. CDR3 in amino acids: CATAQGIIEYNSPLHF. The CDR3 coding sequence is TGTGCCACCGCCCAGGGGATAATCGAGTATAATTCACCCCTCCACTTT.

J is TRBJ2-3 and V is TRBV6-5; D is perhaps TRBD2 (6 bases). This CDR3 has 14 residues. Germline V gene sequence: CDR1 MNHEY, CDR2 SVGAGI. The ends were cut back, 10 bases at V and 4 bases at J, with 18 bases in the middle. The CDR3 bases are TGTGCCACCAACCAAGGGGACTCACCAGATACGCAGTATTTT. Amino acid sequence: CATNQGDSPDTQYF.

This sequence joins TRBV10-3 and TRBJ1-2, with D perhaps matching TRBD1 (5 bases). V lost 0 bases and J lost 0, with 14 bases in between. Per germline, CDR1 ENHRY and CDR2 SYGVKD. CDR3 length: 17 amino acids. For the CDR3, the DNA is TGTGCCATCAGTGAGTCCGTGCGCGGGGGAGCTAACTATGGCTACACCTTC. This translates into CAISESVRGGANYGYTF.

The chain couples TRBV25-1 to TRBJ2-1; 11 bases fit TRBD1. V was clipped by 4 bases and J by 6 bases; unmatched bases: 5. CDR1 and CDR2 from the germline V gene are MGHDK and SYGVNS. This CDR3 spans 15 amino acids. The chain's CDR3 is CASSGDRGGVNEQFF. The CDR3 bases are TGTGCCAGCAGTGGGGACAGGGGGGGAGTCAATGAGCAGTTCTTC.

Note on this clone: Other nucleotide sequences from this sample produce the same CDR3. This sequence joins TRBV28 and TRBJ1-2, with TRBD1 matching over 8 bases. Germline CDR1 MDHEN, CDR2 SYDVKM. CDR3 size: 15 residues. J was trimmed by 7 bases and V by 5 bases; bases with no gene match: 12. The CDR3, as DNA: TGTGCCAGCAGTAATCCAGGGGGCGAGGTTTTTGGCTACACCTTC. Its protein product is CASSNPGGEVFGYTF.

The CDR3 DNA follows: TGCGCCAGCAGCTTGTACGGGACTAGCGGGGGGTACAATGAGCAGTTCTTC. It codes for CASSLYGTSGGYNEQFF. The J gene is TRBJ2-1, the V gene TRBV5-1, with 15 positions matching TRBD2. The CDR3 runs 17 residues. V shed 1 base, J shed 4 bases, and the junction held 3 bases outside the gene matches. CDR1 is SGHRS, CDR2 YFSETQ, per germline.

This clone was observed a single time. The chain has TRBV24-1 and TRBJ2-3, with 16 bases identical to TRBD2. The length of the CDR3 is 19 residues. CDR1 and CDR2 (germline): KGHDR, SFDVKD. J was trimmed by 3 bases and V by 1 base; bases with no gene match: 6. Written as DNA, the CDR3 is TGTGCCACCAGTGATTTTGGGACTAGCGGGGGGGCCGGTACAGATACGCAGTATTTT. This gives the protein CATSDFGTSGGAGTDTQYF.

Points on this clone: Germline and junction disagree at one end, which may indicate a read error. The chain employs TRBV6-5 and TRBJ1-1; TRBD1 aligns across 9 bases. CDR3 length equals 15 residues. Germline assignment: CDR1 MNHEY and CDR2 SVGAGI. CDR3 protein: CASSNSGTGTTEAFF. CDR3 DNA: TGTGCCAGCAGTAACTCCGGGACAGGGACCACTGAAGCTTTCTTT.

This clone appeared a few times. The chain uses TRBV15 and TRBJ1-5; no clear D gene. From germline, CDR1 is LNHNV and CDR2 YYDKDF (reference sequence). V gave up 5 bases and J gave up 3 bases, with 11 bases separating them. The CDR3 loop spans 14 amino acids. CDR3 residues: CATSARSFNQPQHF. In DNA form, the CDR3 reads TGTGCCACCAGCGCCCGGTCCTTCAATCAGCCCCAGCATTTT.

The genes are TRBV7-9 and TRBJ1-2; 10 bases align to TRBD1. Germline CDR1 SEHNR, CDR2 FQNEAQ (reference sequence). The CDR3 contains 15 residues. Trimming at V came to 4 bases and at J to 4 bases, leaving 6 bases not matched to a gene. CDR3 residues: CASSYRDRGSYGYTF. Here the CDR3 DNA reads TGTGCCAGCAGCTACCGGGACAGGGGCTCCTATGGCTACACCTTC.

The chain carries TRBV10-3 and TRBJ2-5; the D is unclear. Trimming shortened V by 0 bases and J by 1 base, and 6 bases separated the two germline ends. Germline assignment: CDR1 ENHRY and CDR2 SYGVKD. The CDR3 sequence is 14 residues long. The CDR3 reads CAISESAGQETQYF. The CDR3 DNA follows: TGTGCCATCAGTGAGTCTGCAGGCCAAGAGACCCAGTACTTC.